This entry lists 10 T cell receptor beta chains sequenced from one sample in a study of shared clonotypes between healthy human individuals (dated by TCRdb to the early 2020s). The library was made by the immunoSEQ multiplex PCR assay. TCRdb took this table from immuneACCESS and kept in-frame rearrangements with V and J called. Such tables lack part of the clones; where checked against another copy, unresolved V genes explain under half of the gap, and the rest is unexplained. The sample profile shows about 680,000 clones; around 90% of them were found once. The top ten constitute about 24% of the sample. CD8 naive samples were CD45RO-negative cells positively selected for CCR7, giving a CD45RA+CCR7+ population that excluded TemRA cells. Source material: naive CD8+ T cells sorted from blood. The sample's cell subset or site label, decoded: CD45RA+CCR7+. Source of these receptors: a man between 25 and 39 years old in good health.

The chain couples TRBV13 to TRBJ2-7, with 11 bases aligning to TRBD2. V was clipped by 3 bases and J by 5 bases; unmatched bases: 6. The CDR3 contains 15 residues. Germline V gene data show CDR1 as PRHDT and CDR2 as FYEKMQ (reference sequence). The CDR3 loop is CASSFPSGRTNEQYF. DNA for the CDR3: TGTGCCAGCAGCTTCCCTAGCGGGAGGACGAACGAGCAGTACTTC.

The rearrangement links TRBV15 to TRBJ1-5; the D gene is possibly TRBD1 (5 bases). The CDR3 loop spans 13 amino acids. The V gene's germline CDR1 is LNHNV and CDR2 YYDKDF (reference sequence). The V and J ends lost 8 bases and 1 base respectively, with 9 bases between them. CDR3 amino acids: CATGGGSNQPQHF. CDR3 bases: TGTGCCACCGGGGGAGGGAGCAATCAGCCCCAGCATTTT.

In this sample, this clone turned up once. This chain joins TRBV2 and TRBJ2-7, with TRBD2 identical over 8 bases. The junction had 8 bases not matched to a gene; V was cut back by 3 bases and J by 4 bases. In germline, CDR1 is SNHLY, CDR2 FYNNEI. The length of the CDR3 is 15 residues. The CDR3 region has the DNA TGTGCCAGCAGTGACGGACCGGGAGGGCTGTACGAGCAGTACTTC. Protein sequence: CASSDGPGGLYEQYF.

This sequence joins TRBV7-6 and TRBJ2-2; D is unclear. Trimming removed 4 bases from V and 2 bases from J, with 5 bases in between. Germline CDR1 and CDR2: SGHVS and FNYEAQ. The CDR3 has 13 residues. The CDR3 DNA follows: TGTGCCAGCAGCTCTGACAACACCGGGGAGCTGTTTTTT. Translated: CASSSDNTGELFF. Full variable domain (remainder filled in from reference TRBV7-6 and TRBJ2-2): GAGVSQSPRYKVTKRGQDVALRCDPISGHVSLYWYRQALGQGPEFLTYFNYEAQQDKSGLPNDRFSAERPEGSISTLTIQRTEQRDSAMYRCASSSDNTGELFFGEGSRLTVL.

This chain uses TRBV7-9 with TRBJ2-1, with a tentative D call TRBD2 (6 bases). The CDR3 covers 12 residues. The V gene lost 6 bases and the J gene lost 4 bases, with 7 bases spanning the gap. In germline, CDR1 is SEHNR, CDR2 FQNEAQ (reference sequence). The CDR3 spells CASREGYNEQFF. As DNA, the CDR3 is TGTGCCAGCAGGGAGGGGTACAATGAGCAGTTCTTC.

This clone was seen only once. The chain is built from TRBV7-9 and TRBJ2-7; TRBD1 matches 7 bases. Germline lookup yields CDR1 SEHNR and CDR2 FQNEAQ (reference sequence). CDR3 length: 14 residues. The V segment lost 6 bases and the J segment 3 bases; nucleotides outside the gene matches: 8. The CDR3 nucleotides read TGTGCCAGCAGTGGGACAGTTGGGGACTACGAGCAGTACTTC. Encoded protein: CASSGTVGDYEQYF.

The chain uses TRBV6-1 and TRBJ2-3; TRBD1 or TRBD2 may be the D gene (5 bases each). This CDR3 contains 14 residues. The V and J ends lost 3 bases and 4 bases respectively, with 11 bases between them. Germline V gene lookup returns CDR1 MNHNS and CDR2 SASEGT. The CDR3 nucleotides read TGTGCCAGCAGTGATAGGTTGGGGGCAGATACGCAGTATTTT. Protein: CASSDRLGADTQYF.

CDR3 sequence: CASTSQGRDGEQFF. DNA of the CDR3: TGTGCCAGCACCTCACAGGGGCGGGACGGTGAGCAGTTCTTC. The chain is built from TRBV27 and TRBJ2-1; D might be TRBD1 (7 bases). The CDR3 consists of 14 residues. Per the germline V gene, CDR1 is MNHEY and CDR2 is SMNVEV (reference sequence). V was pared by 7 bases and J by 9 bases, with 19 bases between.

The DNA of the CDR3 is TGCGCCAGCAGCCAAGATTGGGGAGGGCAAAACTACGAGCAGTACTTC. This translates into CASSQDWGGQNYEQYF. The V call is TRBV4-3, the J call TRBJ2-7, with 7 nucleotides matching TRBD2. V shed 0 bases and J 3 bases; nucleotides not matched to a gene: 8. The CDR3 totals 16 residues. CDR1 and CDR2 from the germline V gene are LGHNA and YSLEER.

This clone was seen a single time. The chain uses TRBV27 and TRBJ2-1; TRBD2 is a possible D gene (5 bases). The germline gives CDR1 MNHEY, CDR2 SMNVEV (reference sequence). This CDR3 spans 14 amino acids. V lost 4 bases to trimming and J lost 3 bases, with 10 bases between them. The CDR3 sequence: CASSSSGIYNEQFF. The DNA of the CDR3 is TGTGCCAGCAGTTCTTCCGGGATCTACAATGAGCAGTTCTTC.